One and the same sample provided the 16 T cell receptor beta chains below, sequenced in a study of T cells of healthy individuals. TCRdb fed the 5' RACE reads into MiXCR, producing one record per CDR3 protein. The table shows around 83,000 distinct CDR3 sequences, with roughly 5% occurring only once. These receptors all stem from a female donor in good health.

This clonotype has ten or more counts. The rearrangement links TRBV11-2 to TRBJ1-1; D not resolved. The CDR3 length is 13 residues. Germline CDR1 and CDR2: SGHAT and FQNNGV. V was cut by 5 bases and J by 5 bases, with 12 bases left in between. The DNA for the CDR3 is TGTGCCAGCAGCACCCGGTGGCCAACTGAAGCTTTCTTT. The encoded protein is CASSTRWPTEAFF.

This clonotype came up many times. This chain uses TRBV30 with TRBJ1-1, with D hard to call. V was shortened by 2 bases and J by 0 bases, with 1 base between the two germline ends. The germline V gene has CDR1 GTSNPN and CDR2 SVGIG (reference sequence). CDR3 length: 11 residues. The CDR3 loop is CAWSLNTEAFF. The CDR3 coding sequence is TGTGCCTGGAGTTTGAACACTGAAGCTTTCTTT.

This clonotype turned up a few times. The chain links TRBV7-2 to TRBJ2-7, with 9 bases fitting TRBD1. The germline gives CDR1 SGHTA, CDR2 FQGNSA. The CDR3 has 16 residues. The V gene end was trimmed by 1 base and the J gene end by 0 bases; junction bases not matched to a gene: 4. CDR3 sequence: CASSLGGTGSSYEQYF. The DNA of the CDR3 is TGTGCCAGCAGCTTAGGCGGGACAGGGTCCTCCTACGAGCAGTACTTC. Together with reference TRBV7-2 and TRBJ2-7, the CDR3 gives the full variable domain: GAGVSQSPSNKVTEKGKDVELRCDPISGHTALYWYRQSLGQGLEFLIYFQGNSAPDKSGLPSDRFSAERTGGSVSTLTIQRTQQEDSAVYLCASSLGGTGSSYEQYFGPGTRLTVT.

The chain couples TRBV9 to TRBJ2-1; the D call may be TRBD1 or TRBD2 (7 bases each). Trimming stripped 3 bases from V and 7 bases from J, with 17 bases between. Looked up from germline, CDR1 is SGDLS and CDR2 is YYNGEE. The CDR3 is made up of 15 amino acids. This CDR3 is CASSGGGGGVNEQFF. CDR3 coding DNA: TGTGCCAGCAGCGGAGGGGGCGGGGGTGTTAATGAGCAGTTCTTC.

This clonotype appeared many times. The CDR3 loop is CACDGVAGGVGTDTQYF. As DNA, the CDR3 is TGTGCCTGTGATGGGGTAGCGGGGGGAGTCGGCACAGATACGCAGTATTTT. This chain joins TRBV30 and TRBJ2-3, with 10 positions matching TRBD2. V lost 6 bases to trimming and J lost 1 base; unmatched junction nucleotides: 13. The CDR3 contains 17 residues. The germline gives CDR1 GTSNPN, CDR2 SVGIG (reference sequence).

This clonotype was counted many times. The chain links TRBV4-1 to TRBJ2-1; TRBD1 matches at 10 bases. The CDR3 runs 18 residues. Trimming took 4 bases from V and 2 from J; bases not matched to a gene: 11. The V gene's germline CDR1 is MGHRA and CDR2 YSYEKL. CDR3 sequence reads: CASSPYWPGQGAYNEQFF. CDR3 nucleotide sequence: TGCGCCAGCAGCCCATACTGGCCCGGACAGGGGGCCTACAATGAGCAGTTCTTC.

At least ten counts were recorded for this clonotype. The rearrangement joins TRBV27 to TRBJ2-7; tentatively, D is TRBD2 (6 bases). The germline V and J ends were trimmed by 8 bases and 7 bases, with 9 bases remaining between them. Germline CDR1 reads MNHEY; CDR2 reads SMNVEV (reference sequence). The CDR3 loop spans 10 amino acids. DNA of the CDR3: TGTGCCAGCCATCGGGGGGAGCAGTACTTC. Translation gives CASHRGEQYF.

The sample holds many counts of this clonotype. CDR3: CASSLSANEQYF. The CDR3 coding sequence is TGTGCCAGCAGTCTGAGTGCTAACGAGCAGTACTTC. The V call is TRBV28, the J call TRBJ2-7; no clear D gene. CDR1 is MDHEN and CDR2 is SYDVKM in the germline V gene. This CDR3 contains 12 residues. Between the trimmed V and J ends, which lost 5 bases and 5 bases, there was a span of 10 bases.

This clonotype was detected ten times or more. The chain has TRBV6-6 and TRBJ1-1; D gene ambiguous. The V end lost 5 bases, the J end lost 1 base, and 11 bases lay between the germline ends. CDR3 length equals 14 residues. Germline V CDR1 and CDR2: MNHNY, SVGAGI (reference sequence). The CDR3 DNA reads TGTGCCAGCAGTACCGGCAGGTCGAACACTGAAGCTTTCTTT. It specifies CASSTGRSNTEAFF.

The sample holds many counts of this clonotype. The chain combines TRBV7-9 with TRBJ2-2, with 7 bases aligning to TRBD2. The germline V gene encodes CDR1 SEHNR and CDR2 FQNEAQ (reference sequence). The CDR3 has 18 amino acids. Losses at the gene ends were 2 bases for V and 1 base for J; bases not matched to a gene: 10. The CDR3 sequence is CASSLSAVSSGNTGELFF. DNA of the CDR3: TGTGCCAGCAGCTTAAGTGCCGTTTCTAGCGGGAACACCGGGGAGCTGTTTTTT.

This clonotype was observed many times. The chain joins TRBV7-9 to TRBJ1-1; D is undetermined. The CDR3 is 14 amino acids. V gave up 3 bases and J gave up 5 bases, with 13 bases separating them. Germline V CDR1 and CDR2: SEHNR, FQNEAQ (reference sequence). CDR3 sequence (DNA): TGTGCCAGCAGCTTTAGAGCAACGGGGACTGAAGCTTTCTTT. It codes for CASSFRATGTEAFF.

In this sample, this clonotype turned up many times. The chain carries TRBV6-1 and TRBJ2-3; 8 bases line up with TRBD1. The CDR3 spans 15 residues. V shed 6 bases, J shed 3 bases, and the junction held 8 bases outside the gene matches. Germline V CDR1 and CDR2: MNHNS, SASEGT. In DNA form, the CDR3 reads TGTGCCAGCAGCGGTCGGACAGGGATGACAGATACGCAGTATTTT. Translating it yields CASSGRTGMTDTQYF.

This chain links TRBV4-3 with TRBJ1-4; D call uncertain. V lost 3 bases and J lost 6, with 14 bases in between. Germline V CDR1 and CDR2: LGHNA, YSLEER. CDR3 length equals 15 residues. In DNA, the CDR3 is TGCGCCAGCAGCCACCGGACCACCGGCGATGAAAAACTGTTTTTT. Translating it yields CASSHRTTGDEKLFF.

This clonotype was found many times. This rearrangement joins TRBV6-2 or TRBV6-3 to TRBJ2-7, with 7 bases lining up with TRBD2. The CDR3 runs 15 residues. Germline V CDR1 and CDR2: MNHEY, SVGEGT. Germline trimming cut 3 bases from V and 0 bases from J; bases unmatched to any gene: 5. Here the CDR3 reads CASSYDAGASYEQYF. In DNA, the CDR3 is TGTGCCAGCAGTTATGATGCGGGAGCCTCCTACGAGCAGTACTTC.

This clonotype was counted a few times. The V gene is TRBV9, the J gene TRBJ1-5; weak D call: TRBD1 (5 bases). Between the trimmed V and J ends, which lost 0 bases and 7 bases, there was a span of 14 bases. The CDR3 has 15 residues. Germline CDR1 and CDR2: SGDLS and YYNGEE. CDR3 DNA sequence: TGTGCCAGCAGCGTAGGGGACGGAAATGGACAGCCCCAGCATTTT. Its protein product is CASSVGDGNGQPQHF. Filled out from reference TRBV9 and TRBJ1-5, the complete variable domain reads DSGVTQTPKHLITATGQRVTLRCSPRSGDLSVYWYQQSLDQGLQFLIQYYNGEERAKGNILERFSAQQFPDLHSELNLSSLELGDSALYFCASSVGDGNGQPQHFGDGTRLSIL.

This clonotype was observed a few times. V and J are TRBV5-8 and TRBJ2-3, with D maybe TRBD1 (6 bases). Looked up from germline, CDR1 is SGHTS and CDR2 is YDEGEE. CDR3 length equals 14 residues. The V gene lost 4 bases and the J gene lost 2 bases, with 11 bases spanning the gap. CDR3 sequence (DNA): TGTGCCAGCAGCAAAGGGGGACACACAGATACGCAGTATTTT. It encodes CASSKGGHTDTQYF. Full variable domain (rest looked up from reference TRBV5-8 and TRBJ2-3): EAGVTQSPTHLIKTRGQQATLRCSPISGHTSVYWYQQALGLGLQFLLWYDEGEERNRGNFPPRFSGRQFPNYSSELNVNALELEDSALYLCASSKGGHTDTQYFGPGTRLTVL.